The T cell receptor beta chain described here comes from a study of cytomegalovirus exposure and HLA in healthy donors. Findings of the study overall: Reports credit the classifier with highly specific, highly sensitive diagnosis of cytomegalovirus status. A highly shared variant cluster was judged a likely technical artifact. Earlier analysis looked at TCR beta V segments, and most were productive about 87% or about 30% of the time.

Between the trimmed V and J ends, which lost 3 bases and 4 bases, there was a span of 18 bases. This CDR3 contains 16 residues. Germline CDR1 reads MGHRA; CDR2 reads YSYEKL. The study ran its PCR with 60 Vbeta and 13 Jbeta primers. The assay was immunoSEQ multiplex PCR, and TCRdb's table has in-frame clones only and misses some. The repertoire holds roughly 160,000 clones, with around 85% as singletons. This clone has more than one count but fewer than ten. What it binds is unknown. The receptor's source is a boy under 10 years old in good health and CMV-seronegative. Sample: PBMCs. The rearrangement links TRBV4-1 to TRBJ2-5; TRBD1 is a possible D gene (5 bases). CDR3 sequence (DNA): TGCGCCAGCAGCCAGCGGATTGCGCAGGGCCCAGAGACCCAGTACTTC. Translation gives CASSQRIAQGPETQYF.